This T cell receptor beta chain was identified in a study of T cells in Graves' hyperthyroidism and ophthalmopathy. Regarding the study as a whole: Stable hyperthyroidism and ophthalmopathy were separated using 13 V-J signatures.

The V gene end was trimmed by 5 bases and the J gene end by 4 bases; junction bases not matched to a gene: 8. Germline loops: CDR1 ENHRY, CDR2 SYGVKD. The CDR3 length is 15 residues. Amplification targeted TCR beta CDR3 regions from RNA transcripts. RT-PCR in the first round (using the HTBI primer set) targeted the TCR CDR3. TCRdb reprocessed the multiplex PCR reads with MiXCR, giving one entry per CDR3 protein. This repertoire shows around 520,000 distinct CDR3 sequences, around 24% found once; its top ten account for around 11%. PBMCs were derived from 7.5 to 10 ml fresh peripheral blood. This clonotype showed up just a few times. Its target is unknown.

The sample taken for sequencing was blood. The chain uses TRBV10-3 and TRBJ1-5; 7 bases line up with TRBD1. The sequence came from a woman aged 25 to 39 with Graves' ophthalmopathy. This CDR3 reads CAISPQGVGNQPQHF. For the CDR3, the DNA is TGTGCCATCAGTCCTCAGGGGGTAGGAAATCAGCCCCAGCATTTT.